This T cell receptor (beta chain) was sequenced for a study of control samples from healthy donors and cancer patients. The CDR3 is made up of 16 amino acids. Germline CDR1 reads SGHTA; CDR2 reads FQGNSA. V lost 0 bases and J 7 bases, leaving 16 bases between the germline ends. Produced via immunoSEQ multiplex PCR; TCRdb's table is partial and in-frame only. The table records approximately 100,000 clones, almost 90% of them present only once. The V gene is TRBV7-2, the J gene TRBJ2-1; maybe TRBD2 (7 bases). Sequencing was carried out using blood. This sequence was found in a man under 40 in good health. The CDR3 spells CASSLAGQRGRNEQFF. Here the CDR3 DNA reads TGTGCCAGCAGCTTAGCCGGACAGCGGGGCAGAAATGAGCAGTTCTTC. The full variable domain, completed using reference TRBV7-2 and TRBJ2-1, is GAGVSQSPSNKVTEKGKDVELRCDPISGHTALYWYRQSLGQGLEFLIYFQGNSAPDKSGLPSDRFSAERTGGSVSTLTIQRTQQEDSAVYLCASSLAGQRGRNEQFFGPGTRLTVL.